Below, 15 T cell receptor beta chains from the same sample are listed, as sequenced in a study of cytomegalovirus exposure and HLA in healthy donors. PCR employed 60 Vbeta and 13 Jbeta primers. The protocol was immunoSEQ multiplex PCR, while the TCRdb copy is restricted to in-frame clones and leaves out a portion. The sample consists of about 190,000 clones, 77% of them appearing once. Sample: PBMCs. The receptors were sampled from a woman under 40 in good health and CMV-seropositive.

This chain joins TRBV10-3 and TRBJ1-5, with D possibly being TRBD1 (5 bases). The germline gives CDR1 ENHRY, CDR2 SYGVKD. The V end was cut by 8 bases, the J end by 0 bases, with 8 bases between. CDR3 length: 13 residues. The CDR3, as DNA: TGTGCCATCGCGACAGATAGCAATCAGCCCCAGCATTTT. The encoded protein is CAIATDSNQPQHF.

This clone was detected a few times. The V call is TRBV7-9, the J call TRBJ2-7; 11 nucleotides match TRBD1. V lost 5 bases, J lost 4 bases, and 4 bases stayed unmatched. This CDR3 is 14 amino acids long. Germline V lookup: CDR1 SEHNR, CDR2 FQNEAQ (reference sequence). The CDR3 DNA follows: TGTGCCAGCAGCCCTGGGACAGGGGGGTACGAGCAGTACTTC. Encoded protein: CASSPGTGGYEQYF.

The V and J genes are TRBV7-9 and TRBJ2-5, with 7 nucleotides matching TRBD2. Germline V gene sequence: CDR1 SEHNR, CDR2 FQNEAQ (reference sequence). J lost 1 base, V lost 5 bases, and 16 bases had no gene match. The CDR3 has 18 amino acids. As DNA, the CDR3 is TGTGCCAGCAGCCCGTCGGCTGCCGGGGGGAGGCCCCAAGAGACCCAGTACTTC. Residues: CASSPSAAGGRPQETQYF. Full variable domain (outside the CDR3, taken from reference TRBV7-9 and TRBJ2-5): DTGVSQNPRHKITKRGQNVTFRCDPISEHNRLYWYRQTLGQGPEFLTYFQNEAQLEKSRLLSDRFSAERPKGSFSTLEIQRTEQGDSAMYLCASSPSAAGGRPQETQYFGPGTRLLVL.

This chain connects TRBV5-6 to TRBJ2-1, with D tentatively TRBD2 (5 bases). Trimming shortened V by 4 bases and J by 8 bases, and 19 bases separated the two germline ends. Germline V gene data show CDR1 as SGHDT and CDR2 as YYEEEE. The CDR3 has 15 residues. The CDR3: CASSPPDGEGDEQFF. The CDR3 coding sequence is TGTGCCAGCAGCCCACCCGACGGGGAAGGCGATGAGCAGTTCTTC. Together with reference TRBV5-6 and TRBJ2-1, the CDR3 gives the full variable domain: DAGVTQSPTHLIKTRGQQVTLRCSPKSGHDTVSWYQQALGQGPQFIFQYYEEEERQRGNFPDRFSGHQFPNYSSELNVNALLLGDSALYLCASSPPDGEGDEQFFGPGTRLTVL.

The rearrangement joins TRBV5-1 to TRBJ1-2; 7 bases agree with TRBD1. Losses at the gene ends were 1 base for V and 3 bases for J; bases not matched to a gene: 6. Germline V CDR1 and CDR2: SGHRS, YFSETQ. The CDR3 totals 15 residues. As DNA, the CDR3 is TGCGCCAGCAGCTTGACGAAGGGGGCTGACTATGGCTACACCTTC. This translates into CASSLTKGADYGYTF.

This rearrangement joins TRBV19 to TRBJ1-5; D perhaps matches TRBD1 (5 bases). Germline V gene lookup returns CDR1 LNHDA and CDR2 SQIVND (reference sequence). This CDR3 contains 14 residues. V was trimmed by 3 bases and J by 0 bases, leaving 6 bases between them. As DNA, the CDR3 is TGTGCCAGTAGTATTACAGGTAGCAATCAGCCCCAGCATTTT. Residues: CASSITGSNQPQHF.

The chain couples TRBV4-2 to TRBJ1-2; 9 bases fit TRBD1. Germline V gene sequence: CDR1 LGHNA, CDR2 YNFKEQ. The CDR3 is 15 amino acids. The V gene end was trimmed by 3 bases and the J gene end by 4 bases; junction bases not matched to a gene: 6. The CDR3 region has the DNA TGTGCCAGCAGCCAGCGAACAGGGGGCATCTATGGCTACACCTTC. Amino acid sequence: CASSQRTGGIYGYTF.

The chain links TRBV19 to TRBJ2-3, with D tentatively TRBD2 (6 bases). Germline V gene lookup returns CDR1 LNHDA and CDR2 SQIVND (reference sequence). The V end lost 3 bases, the J end lost 8 bases, and 9 bases lay between the germline ends. There are 12 residues in the CDR3. The CDR3 here is CASSIQGGTQYF. In nucleotides, the CDR3 is TGTGCCAGTAGTATCCAGGGAGGTACGCAGTATTTT.

This chain uses TRBV7-2 with TRBJ1-1; D gene unclear. CDR3 length: 14 amino acids. With 1 base removed from V and 0 bases from J, the gap between germline ends came to 6 bases. Germline V gives CDR1 SGHTA, CDR2 FQGNSA. The CDR3: CASSLGVMNTEAFF. In DNA form, the CDR3 reads TGTGCCAGCAGCTTAGGAGTTATGAACACTGAAGCTTTCTTT. The full variable domain, with the rest looked up from reference TRBV7-2 and TRBJ1-1, is GAGVSQSPSNKVTEKGKDVELRCDPISGHTALYWYRQSLGQGLEFLIYFQGNSAPDKSGLPSDRFSAERTGGSVSTLTIQRTQQEDSAVYLCASSLGVMNTEAFFGQGTRLTVV.

This chain connects TRBV6-5 to TRBJ1-2; D gene unclear. Germline V gene lookup returns CDR1 MNHEY and CDR2 SVGAGI. V dropped 5 bases and J dropped 0 bases, with 7 bases sitting between them. The CDR3 has 13 residues. CDR3 residues: CASSISANYGYTF. The CDR3 coding sequence is TGTGCCAGCAGTATTTCAGCTAACTATGGCTACACCTTC.

The V gene is TRBV11-3, the J gene TRBJ2-1; TRBD2 agrees at 9 bases. Per the germline V gene, CDR1 is SGHNT and CDR2 is YENEEA. The CDR3 has 16 amino acids. V was clipped by 1 base and J by 5 bases; unmatched bases: 6. CDR3: CASSLGAGGPHNEQFF. The CDR3 DNA reads TGTGCCAGCAGCTTAGGAGCGGGGGGCCCACACAATGAGCAGTTCTTC. Looking up the rest from reference TRBV11-3 and TRBJ2-1 gives the full variable domain: EAGVVQSPRYKIIEKKQPVAFWCNPISGHNTLYWYLQNLGQGPELLIRYENEEAVDDSQLPKDRFSAERLKGVDSTLKIQPAELGDSAVYLCASSLGAGGPHNEQFFGPGTRLTVL.

This clone was picked up one time. V gene TRBV7-3 combines with J gene TRBJ2-5, with a tentative D call TRBD1 (6 bases). The CDR3 loop spans 13 amino acids. Germline V gene sequence: CDR1 SGHTA, CDR2 FQGTGA. Trimming cost V 1 base and J 4 bases, with 7 bases left between them. The CDR3 DNA is TGTGCCAGCAGCTTAAGAGGGGGAGAGACCCAGTACTTC. It codes for CASSLRGGETQYF.

This chain joins TRBV9 and TRBJ2-3; possible D gene TRBD1, 5 bases. In germline, CDR1 is SGDLS, CDR2 YYNGEE. V was trimmed by 2 bases and J by 0 bases, leaving 10 bases between them. The CDR3 is 15 amino acids. CDR3: CASSVLTVSTDTQYF. The CDR3 DNA follows: TGTGCCAGCAGCGTCCTGACAGTTAGCACAGATACGCAGTATTTT.

This rearrangement joins TRBV10-3 to TRBJ1-1, with no clear D. Germline V gives CDR1 ENHRY, CDR2 SYGVKD. V was pared by 2 bases and J by 10 bases, with 14 bases between. The CDR3 loop spans 13 amino acids. The CDR3 protein is CAISEPSERPAFF. CDR3 DNA sequence: TGTGCCATCAGTGAGCCCTCGGAGCGGCCAGCTTTCTTT.

The V call is TRBV7-3, the J call TRBJ2-2; D is possibly TRBD2 (5 bases). The CDR3 has 14 residues. Germline CDR1 and CDR2: SGHTA and FQGTGA. The V end lost 3 bases, the J end lost 2 bases, and 7 bases lay between the germline ends. Written as DNA, the CDR3 is TGTGCCAGCAGCTTCAGCGGCAACACCGGGGAGCTGTTTTTT. It codes for CASSFSGNTGELFF.